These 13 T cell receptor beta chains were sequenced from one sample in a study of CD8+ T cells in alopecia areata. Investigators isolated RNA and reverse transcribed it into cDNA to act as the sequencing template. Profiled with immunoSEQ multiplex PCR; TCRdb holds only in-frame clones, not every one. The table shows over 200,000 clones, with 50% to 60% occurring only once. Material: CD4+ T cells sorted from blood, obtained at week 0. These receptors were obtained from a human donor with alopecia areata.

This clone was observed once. The CDR3 coding sequence is TGTGCCAGCAGCTCACATTGGTCGGGACAGATGTACGAGCAGTACTTC. It is translated as CASSSHWSGQMYEQYF. The chain has TRBV7-9 and TRBJ2-7; 7 nucleotides agree with TRBD1. This CDR3 has 16 residues. J gave up 4 bases and V 4 bases, and 13 bases lay outside the gene matches. The germline CDR1 and CDR2 sequences are SEHNR and FQNEAQ (reference sequence).

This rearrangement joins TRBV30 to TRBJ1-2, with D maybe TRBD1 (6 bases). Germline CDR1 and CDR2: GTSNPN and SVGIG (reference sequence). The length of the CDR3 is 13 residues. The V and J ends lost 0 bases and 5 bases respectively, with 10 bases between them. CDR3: CAWSVDRRYGYTF. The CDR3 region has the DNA TGTGCCTGGAGTGTAGACAGGAGGTATGGCTACACCTTC.

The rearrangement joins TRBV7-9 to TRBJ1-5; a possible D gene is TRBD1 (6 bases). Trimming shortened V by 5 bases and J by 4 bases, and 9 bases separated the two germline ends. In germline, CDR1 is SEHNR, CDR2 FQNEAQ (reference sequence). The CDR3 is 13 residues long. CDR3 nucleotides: TGTGCCAGCAGCGTACAGGGAAATCAGCCCCAGCATTTT. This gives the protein CASSVQGNQPQHF.

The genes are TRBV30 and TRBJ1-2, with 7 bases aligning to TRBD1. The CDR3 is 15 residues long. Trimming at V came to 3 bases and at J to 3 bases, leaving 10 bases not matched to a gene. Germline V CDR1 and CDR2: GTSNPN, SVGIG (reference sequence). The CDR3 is CAWSYYATGDYGYTF. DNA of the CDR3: TGTGCCTGGAGCTACTACGCCACAGGGGACTATGGCTACACCTTC. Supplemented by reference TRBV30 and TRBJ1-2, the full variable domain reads SQTIHQWPATLVQPVGSPLSLECTVEGTSNPNLYWYRQAAGRGLQLLFYSVGIGQISSEVPQNLSASRPQDRQFILSSKKLLLSDSGFYLCAWSYYATGDYGYTFGSGTRLTVV.

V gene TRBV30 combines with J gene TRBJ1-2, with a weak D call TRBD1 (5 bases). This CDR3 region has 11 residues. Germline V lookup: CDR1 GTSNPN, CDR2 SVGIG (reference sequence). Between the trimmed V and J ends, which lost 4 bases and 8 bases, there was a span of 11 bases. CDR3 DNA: TGTGCCTGGACTGCAGGGTTAGGCTACACCTTC. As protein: CAWTAGLGYTF.

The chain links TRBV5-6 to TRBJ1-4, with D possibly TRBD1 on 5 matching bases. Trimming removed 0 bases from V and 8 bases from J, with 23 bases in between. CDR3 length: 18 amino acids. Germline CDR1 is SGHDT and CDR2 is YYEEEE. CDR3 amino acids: CASSLVVGQKEGGEKLFF. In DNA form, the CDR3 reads TGTGCCAGCAGCTTGGTTGTCGGACAAAAAGAGGGCGGCGAAAAACTGTTTTTT.

The CDR3 here is CASSTGLAPGELFF. CDR3 nucleotides: TGTGCCAGCAGCACGGGACTAGCCCCCGGGGAGCTGTTTTTT. The chain couples TRBV11-2 to TRBJ2-2, with TRBD2 identical over 9 bases. After removal of 5 bases from V and 6 bases from J, the junction contained 4 bases not matched to a gene. This CDR3 is 14 amino acids long. Germline CDR1 and CDR2: SGHAT and FQNNGV.

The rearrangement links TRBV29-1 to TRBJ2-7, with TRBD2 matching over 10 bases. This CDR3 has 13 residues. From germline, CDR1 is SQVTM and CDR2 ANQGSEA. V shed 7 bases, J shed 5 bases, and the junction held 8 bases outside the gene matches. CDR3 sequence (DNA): TGCAGCGCTCTAGCGGGAGTTTTCCACGAGCAGTACTTC. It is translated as CSALAGVFHEQYF.

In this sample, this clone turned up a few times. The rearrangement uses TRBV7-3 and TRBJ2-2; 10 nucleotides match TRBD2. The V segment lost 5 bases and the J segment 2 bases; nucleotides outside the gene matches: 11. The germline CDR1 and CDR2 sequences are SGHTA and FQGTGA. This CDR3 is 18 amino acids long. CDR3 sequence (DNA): TGTGCCAGCAGCCCATCGCCGCCACTAGCGGGAAACACCGGGGAGCTGTTTTTT. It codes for CASSPSPPLAGNTGELFF.

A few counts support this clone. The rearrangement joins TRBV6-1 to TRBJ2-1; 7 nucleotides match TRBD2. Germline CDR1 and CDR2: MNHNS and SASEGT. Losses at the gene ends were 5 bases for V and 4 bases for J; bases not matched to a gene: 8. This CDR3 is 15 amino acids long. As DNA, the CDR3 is TGTGCCAGCAGTAATCGGACTAGTAGGTACAATGAGCAGTTCTTC. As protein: CASSNRTSRYNEQFF.

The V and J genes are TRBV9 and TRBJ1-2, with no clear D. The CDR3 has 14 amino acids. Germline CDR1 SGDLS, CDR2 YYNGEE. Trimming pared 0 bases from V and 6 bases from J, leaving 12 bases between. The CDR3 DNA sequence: TGTGCCAGCAGCGTAGCGGCAGGCGGTAATGGCTACACCTTC. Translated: CASSVAAGGNGYTF.

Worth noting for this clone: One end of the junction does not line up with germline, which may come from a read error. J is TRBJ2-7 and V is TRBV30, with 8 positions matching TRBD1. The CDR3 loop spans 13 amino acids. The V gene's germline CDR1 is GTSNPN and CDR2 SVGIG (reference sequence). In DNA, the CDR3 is TGTGTCTGGAGTGTGCAGGGGGCTGGTGAGCAGTACTTC. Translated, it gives CVWSVQGAGEQYF.

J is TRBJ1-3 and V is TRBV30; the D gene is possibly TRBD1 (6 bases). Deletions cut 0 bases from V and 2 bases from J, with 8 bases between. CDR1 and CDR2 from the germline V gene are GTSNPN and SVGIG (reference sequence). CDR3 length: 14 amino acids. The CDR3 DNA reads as TGTGCCTGGAGTGTAACAGGGACTGGAAACACCATATATTTT. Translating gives CAWSVTGTGNTIYF.